This TCR beta chain comes out of a study of glioma-infiltrating T cells after dendritic cell vaccination. About the study: At biweekly intervals, patients got three intradermal dendritic cell vaccine injections. Whole-study results and caveats: Longer survival after dendritic cell vaccination followed higher pretreatment TIL content.

As to this clone: The target antigen is unknown.

As for time point: after dendritic cell vaccination, including at tumor progression/relapse. Blood PBMC samples: pre-vaccination, two weeks post third vaccination, and at tumor progression. The V gene's germline CDR1 is SGHNT and CDR2 YYREEE (reference sequence). Trimming took 4 bases from V and 0 from J, leaving 15 bases between them. The CDR3 length is 16 residues. Some clones are missing from TCRdb's copy, which holds only in-frame ones; the method was immunoSEQ multiplex PCR. The sample has tens of thousands of clones, approximately 81% seen once; the top ten hold about 9.3%. This sample comprised blood, obtained after dendritic cell vaccination. This TCR came from a human donor with glioblastoma. The chain employs TRBV5-4 and TRBJ2-3; TRBD1 is a possible D gene (5 bases). CDR3 sequence (DNA): TGTGCCAGCAGCCGCCGGACACAAGGAAGCACAGATACGCAGTATTTT. It specifies CASSRRTQGSTDTQYF.